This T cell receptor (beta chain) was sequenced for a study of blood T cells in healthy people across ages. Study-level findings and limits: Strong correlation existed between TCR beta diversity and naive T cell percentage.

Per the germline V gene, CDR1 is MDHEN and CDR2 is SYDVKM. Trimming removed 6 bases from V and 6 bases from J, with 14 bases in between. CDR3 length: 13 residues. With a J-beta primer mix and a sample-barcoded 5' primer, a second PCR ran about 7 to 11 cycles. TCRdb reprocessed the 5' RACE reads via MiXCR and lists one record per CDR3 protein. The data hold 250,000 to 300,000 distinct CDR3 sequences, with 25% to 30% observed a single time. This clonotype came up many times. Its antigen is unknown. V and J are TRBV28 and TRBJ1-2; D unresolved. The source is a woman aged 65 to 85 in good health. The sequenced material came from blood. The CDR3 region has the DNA TGTGCCAGCAGGGGAGATCTGGGCCATGGCTACACCTTC. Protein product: CASRGDLGHGYTF.